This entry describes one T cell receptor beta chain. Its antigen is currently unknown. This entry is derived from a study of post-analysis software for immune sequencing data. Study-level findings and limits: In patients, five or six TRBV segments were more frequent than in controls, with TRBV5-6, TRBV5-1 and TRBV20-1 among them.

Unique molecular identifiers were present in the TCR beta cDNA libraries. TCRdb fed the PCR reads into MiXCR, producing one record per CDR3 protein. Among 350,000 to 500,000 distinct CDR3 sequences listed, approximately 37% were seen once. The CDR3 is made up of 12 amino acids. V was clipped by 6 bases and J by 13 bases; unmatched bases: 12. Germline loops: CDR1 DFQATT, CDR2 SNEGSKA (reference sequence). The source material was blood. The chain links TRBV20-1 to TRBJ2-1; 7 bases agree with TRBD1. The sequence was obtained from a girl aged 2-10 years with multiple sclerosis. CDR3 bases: TGCAGTGCCCTAGGGGGCTATCGTGAACAGTTCTTC. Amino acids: CSALGGYREQFF.